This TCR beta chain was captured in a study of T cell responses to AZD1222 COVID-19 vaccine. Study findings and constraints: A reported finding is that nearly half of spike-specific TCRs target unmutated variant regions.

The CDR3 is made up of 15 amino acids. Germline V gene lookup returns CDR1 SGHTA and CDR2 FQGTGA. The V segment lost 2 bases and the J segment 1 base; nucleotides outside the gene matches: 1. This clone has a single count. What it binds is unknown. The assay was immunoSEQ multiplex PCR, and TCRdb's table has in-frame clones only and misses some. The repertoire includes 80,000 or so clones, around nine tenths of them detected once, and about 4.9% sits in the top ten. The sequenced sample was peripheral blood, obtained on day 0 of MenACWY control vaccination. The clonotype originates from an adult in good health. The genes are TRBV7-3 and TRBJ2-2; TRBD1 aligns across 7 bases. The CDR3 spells CASSLQGVNTGELFF. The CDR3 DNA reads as TGTGCCAGCAGCTTACAGGGGGTGAACACCGGGGAGCTGTTTTTT.